This is a list of T cell receptor beta chains from one sample in a study of Graves' ophthalmopathy and Graves' hyperthyroidism. TCRdb reanalysed the multiplex PCR reads using MiXCR and keeps one entry per CDR3 protein. The sample lists more than 1,000,000 distinct CDR3 sequences, approximately 35% occurring once. Source material: peripheral blood or thyroid tissue (not recorded which). These receptors came from an adult man with Graves' hyperthyroidism. CDR3s leave out the opening cysteine and the closing phenylalanine or tryptophan. A D gene is named only where the DNA matches it firmly. Some rows mark clone size as missing; the rest say once, few, many or name a class of expanded clone.

D gene: TRBD1; clone size: few; V gene: TRBV10-3; J gene: TRBJ1-2; CDR3 protein: AISDSTTGRVDYGYT
D gene: -; clone size: many; V gene: TRBV7-8; J gene: TRBJ1-1; CDR3 protein: ASSLGGRSEAF
D gene: TRBD1; clone size: -; V gene: TRBV29-1; J gene: TRBJ2-5; CDR3 protein: RRGRSGQGHSETQY
D gene: TRBD1; clone size: -; V gene: TRBV19; J gene: TRBJ2-5; CDR3 protein: ASRTGG
D gene: -; clone size: few; V gene: TRBV9; J gene: TRBJ1-5; CDR3 protein: ASTKNPDQAPNQPQH
D gene: -; clone size: many; V gene: TRBV2; J gene: TRBJ1-5; CDR3 protein: ASSEANQPQH
D gene: TRBD1; clone size: few; V gene: TRBV29-1; J gene: TRBJ2-6; CDR3 protein: SGGGQNSGANVLT
D gene: -; clone size: many; V gene: TRBV6-1; J gene: TRBJ1-1; CDR3 protein: ASRPRQMNTEAF
D gene: -; clone size: -; V gene: TRBV5-6; J gene: TRBJ2-2; CDR3 protein: ASSQDPIQNTGELF
D gene: TRBD2; clone size: -; V gene: TRBV29-1; J gene: TRBJ2-7; CDR3 protein: SVEEVRTSGISEQY
D gene: -; clone size: few; V gene: TRBV18; J gene: TRBJ1-5; CDR3 protein: ASSSGRTQPQH
D gene: -; clone size: many; V gene: TRBV10-3; J gene: TRBJ1-1; CDR3 protein: AISEVESTEAF
D gene: TRBD1; clone size: few; V gene: TRBV29-1; J gene: TRBJ2-2; CDR3 protein: SVEGQGAMVGELF
D gene: -; clone size: -; V gene: TRBV2; J gene: TRBJ1-6; CDR3 protein: ASSEEGGGSSYNSPLH
D gene: -; clone size: -; V gene: TRBV2; J gene: TRBJ2-5; CDR3 protein: ASSDLASDQETQY
D gene: -; clone size: few; V gene: TRBV20-1; J gene: TRBJ2-7; CDR3 protein: SARWIGTGTLYEQY
D gene: TRBD1; clone size: many; V gene: TRBV10-3; J gene: TRBJ1-1; CDR3 protein: AISESWTGVTEAF
D gene: -; clone size: few; V gene: TRBV10-3; J gene: TRBJ1-1; CDR3 protein: AISPRGETEAF
D gene: TRBD1; clone size: -; V gene: TRBV4-3; J gene: TRBJ2-7; CDR3 protein: ASSPPTQGHYEQY
D gene: -; clone size: once; V gene: TRBV5-1; J gene: TRBJ2-5; CDR3 protein: ASSLEWKKETQY
D gene: TRBD2; clone size: few; V gene: TRBV14; J gene: TRBJ2-7; CDR3 protein: AARGGGSYEQY
D gene: -; clone size: few; V gene: TRBV12-3/TRBV12-4; J gene: TRBJ1-4; CDR3 protein: ASSLVPGANEKLF
D gene: -; clone size: -; V gene: TRBV4-3; J gene: TRBJ2-7; CDR3 protein: ASSLGEY
D gene: -; clone size: many; V gene: TRBV19; J gene: TRBJ1-2; CDR3 protein: ASSGLGGYT
D gene: -; clone size: few; V gene: TRBV4-1; J gene: TRBJ2-7; CDR3 protein: ASSQDLGETYEQY
D gene: -; clone size: -; V gene: TRBV25-1; J gene: TRBJ1-5; CDR3 protein: ASSERRSRGRNQPQH
D gene: TRBD2; clone size: many; V gene: TRBV10-2; J gene: TRBJ2-7; CDR3 protein: AIGTSGNNEQY
D gene: -; clone size: -; V gene: TRBV20-1; J gene: TRBJ2-2; CDR3 protein: SDQGHGELF
D gene: -; clone size: many; V gene: TRBV6-4; J gene: TRBJ1-6; CDR3 protein: ASSDSGGISPLH
D gene: TRBD1; clone size: -; V gene: TRBV19; J gene: TRBJ1-2; CDR3 protein: ASSSQRGPLYGYT
D gene: TRBD2; clone size: -; V gene: TRBV7-2; J gene: TRBJ2-7; CDR3 protein: ASSLRAGVYYEQY
D gene: TRBD1; clone size: -; V gene: TRBV2; J gene: TRBJ1-1; CDR3 protein: GDRGMNTEAF
D gene: -; clone size: -; V gene: TRBV7-3; J gene: TRBJ1-6; CDR3 protein: ASSLGYTTPLH
D gene: TRBD2; clone size: -; V gene: TRBV9; J gene: TRBJ2-7; CDR3 protein: ASSVEFRAGGSYEQY
D gene: -; clone size: -; V gene: TRBV12-3/TRBV12-4; J gene: TRBJ1-2; CDR3 protein: ASSLAMEVGYT
D gene: -; clone size: many; V gene: TRBV19; J gene: TRBJ2-2; CDR3 protein: ASSMGGQLF
D gene: -; clone size: once; V gene: TRBV29-1; J gene: TRBJ2-2; CDR3 protein: SVGGAYTNTGELF
D gene: TRBD2; clone size: -; V gene: TRBV7-4; J gene: TRBJ2-7; CDR3 protein: ASSLDGSRDYTYEQY
D gene: -; clone size: -; V gene: TRBV7-9; J gene: TRBJ1-2; CDR3 protein: ASSLGAGVVYGYT
D gene: TRBD1; clone size: many; V gene: TRBV20-1; J gene: TRBJ1-5; CDR3 protein: SALSLTGNGQPQH
D gene: -; clone size: few; V gene: TRBV6-5; J gene: TRBJ1-3; CDR3 protein: ASSERGNGNTIY
D gene: TRBD1; clone size: -; V gene: TRBV11-3; J gene: TRBJ2-2; CDR3 protein: ASSTRTGENTGELF
D gene: TRBD1; clone size: many; V gene: TRBV13; J gene: TRBJ1-5; CDR3 protein: ASSDRGAQPQH
D gene: -; clone size: -; V gene: TRBV10-3; J gene: TRBJ2-7; CDR3 protein: ASSDDRPYEQY
D gene: -; clone size: few; V gene: TRBV7-2; J gene: TRBJ1-2; CDR3 protein: ASSEGINYGYT